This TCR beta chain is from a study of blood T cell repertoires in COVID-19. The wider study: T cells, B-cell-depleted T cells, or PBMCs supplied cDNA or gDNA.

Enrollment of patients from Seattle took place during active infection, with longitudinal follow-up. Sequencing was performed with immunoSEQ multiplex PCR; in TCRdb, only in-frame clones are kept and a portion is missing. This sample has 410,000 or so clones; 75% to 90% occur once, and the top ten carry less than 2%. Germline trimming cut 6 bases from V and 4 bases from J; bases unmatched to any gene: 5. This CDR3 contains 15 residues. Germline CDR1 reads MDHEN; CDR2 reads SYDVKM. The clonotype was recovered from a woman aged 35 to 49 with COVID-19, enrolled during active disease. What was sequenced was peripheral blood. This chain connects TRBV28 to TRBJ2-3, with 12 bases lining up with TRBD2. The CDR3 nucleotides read TGTGCCAGCAGCCAACTAGCGGGAGGTTCAGATACGCAGTATTTT. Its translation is CASSQLAGGSDTQYF.